What follows describes a single T cell receptor (beta chain). Mismatch with germline at one junction end may stem from a read error. The CDR3 sequence is 16 residues long. TRB was amplified from approximately 250-500 ng of blood genomic DNA. The data stem from a study of T and B cells in COVID-19 patients. Multiplex PCR with BIOMED2 TRB-A/B primer pools amplified TRB rearrangements. TCRdb re-called the multiplex PCR reads through MiXCR, storing one row per CDR3 protein. The sample carries around 2,200 distinct CDR3 sequences, about 25% recorded once. This TCR was recovered from a human donor with active COVID-19. Source material: blood. V gene TRBV5-3 combines with J gene TRBJ1-3; 9 bases are shared with TRBD1. TRBV5-3 is reported as an ORF; its role is uncertain. CDR3 residues: CASSYSSGQGGNTIYF. For the CDR3, the DNA is TGCGCCAGCAGCTACTCCTCCGGACAGGGGGGAAACACCATATATTTT.